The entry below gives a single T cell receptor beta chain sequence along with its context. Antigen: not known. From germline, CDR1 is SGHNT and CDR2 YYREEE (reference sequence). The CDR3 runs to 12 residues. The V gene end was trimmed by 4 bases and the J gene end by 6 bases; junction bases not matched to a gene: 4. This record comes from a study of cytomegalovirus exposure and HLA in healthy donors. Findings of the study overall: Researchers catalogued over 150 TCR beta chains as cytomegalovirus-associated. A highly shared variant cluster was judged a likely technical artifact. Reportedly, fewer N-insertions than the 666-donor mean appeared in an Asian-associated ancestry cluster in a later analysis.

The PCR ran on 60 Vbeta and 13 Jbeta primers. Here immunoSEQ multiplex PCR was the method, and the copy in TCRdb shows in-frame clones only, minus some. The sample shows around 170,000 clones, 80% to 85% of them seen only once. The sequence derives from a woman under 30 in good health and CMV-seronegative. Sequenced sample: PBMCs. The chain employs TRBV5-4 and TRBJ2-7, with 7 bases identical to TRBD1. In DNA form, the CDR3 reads TGTGCCAGCAGCCCCGGGACAGCCGAGCAGTACTTC. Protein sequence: CASSPGTAEQYF.